This paragraph covers one T cell receptor (beta chain) sequence. Treatment denoted: some 20 received Ad26.COV2.S at low or high dose, single or two shots; a few received placebo; per-sample allocation not given. Samples came from day 63 after the first vaccine or placebo injection. The data stem from a study of Ad26.COV2.S vaccination and SARS-CoV-2 variants. This CDR3 comprises 15 residues. V was pared by 1 base and J by 4 bases, with 13 bases between. The V gene's germline CDR1 is SGHVS and CDR2 FNYEAQ. Assay: immunoSEQ multiplex PCR; the TCRdb copy retains only in-frame clones and omits some. This sample carries about 350,000 clones, 75% to 90% of them seen once, and the ten largest clones take about 10%.

The V gene is TRBV7-6, the J gene TRBJ1-1; weak D call: TRBD1 (6 bases). The clonotype originates from a person between 18 and 59 years old who received the Ad26.COV2.S COVID-19 vaccine or a placebo. Here the sequenced sample was peripheral blood, taken in a trial of Ad26.COV2.S vaccine versus placebo. The DNA of the CDR3 is TGTGCCAGCAGCTTAGAAGACAGGTCGGGCACTGAAGCTTTCTTT. This sequence encodes CASSLEDRSGTEAFF.